The source of this TCR beta chain is a study of cytomegalovirus exposure and HLA in healthy donors (dated by TCRdb to 2016 to 2017). In terms of the full investigation: The roughly 700 repertoires of the first cohort and the 120 validation repertoires were produced on the same platform, according to a later analysis. To predict cytomegalovirus infection status, the study combined high-throughput TCR immunosequencing, statistical association of individual TCRs with disease status, and machine learning. The study aimed to test whether signatures of past pathogen exposure could be identified by cataloging public T cell receptors. A separate validation cohort of roughly 130 different subjects was used in addition to the approximately 700-subject first cohort.

Libraries were built with the immunoSEQ multiplex PCR assay. The paper's data handling went like this. To diagnose cytomegalovirus status from the catalog of TCR beta chain sequences, a statistical classification framework was built. Drawn from immuneACCESS, this table holds only the in-frame rearrangements with V and J called that TCRdb kept. Clones are partly lost; checked studies trace under half to an unresolved V gene and leave the rest unexplained. V, J and clone size are those of that table, while D and trimming were read from the DNA. The sample data list 150,000 to 200,000 clones, and roughly nine tenths of these were observed just once. More than 3.5% of the sample comes from the top ten. Donors formed part of the validation cohort, which comprised about 120 subjects and was distinct from the first cohort of under 850 subjects. Points on this clone: There is no known antigen for this receptor. No base quality values were provided; no much bigger clone lies one nucleotide off.

The CDR3 runs 14 amino acids, cysteine and phenylalanine included. Only the CDR3 DNA stays, 42 bases, in frame from base 1. Trimming accounts for 4 bases at V and 0 bases at J, while the number of junction bases matched to no gene is 4. From the germline V gene, CDR1 is SQVTM and CDR2 is ANQGSEA. Results and caveats for the whole study, not just this receptor: While some public TCRs were present in many individuals, most TCR sequences turned up only very rarely across donors. All 120 repertoires were used to score co-occurrence in the validation cohort in a later analysis, because that analysis had no HLA typing for the cohort. In a later analysis, TCRs clustered in the first cohort were found to also tend to co-occur in the 110 or so validation repertoires, with approximately 95% of cluster scores above 0. The classifier was reported to diagnose cytomegalovirus status with high specificity and sensitivity in both the original cohort and the validation cohort. In vitro tests confirmed that three of the cytomegalovirus-associated TCR beta chains recognize cytomegalovirus antigens. A total of around 150 TCR beta chains were listed by the study as associated with cytomegalovirus. According to the authors, the approach could potentially be generalized to other disease states and immunological phenotypes.

This receptor was obtained from a man aged 18 to 30 in good health and CMV-seropositive. The sample taken for sequencing was PBMCs. The V and J genes are TRBV29-1 and TRBJ2-3; 7 bases in the middle match TRBD1. The sequenced DNA is TGCAGCGTTGCGACAGGGAGTAGCACAGATACGCAGTATTTT. This translates into CSVATGSSTDTQYF.